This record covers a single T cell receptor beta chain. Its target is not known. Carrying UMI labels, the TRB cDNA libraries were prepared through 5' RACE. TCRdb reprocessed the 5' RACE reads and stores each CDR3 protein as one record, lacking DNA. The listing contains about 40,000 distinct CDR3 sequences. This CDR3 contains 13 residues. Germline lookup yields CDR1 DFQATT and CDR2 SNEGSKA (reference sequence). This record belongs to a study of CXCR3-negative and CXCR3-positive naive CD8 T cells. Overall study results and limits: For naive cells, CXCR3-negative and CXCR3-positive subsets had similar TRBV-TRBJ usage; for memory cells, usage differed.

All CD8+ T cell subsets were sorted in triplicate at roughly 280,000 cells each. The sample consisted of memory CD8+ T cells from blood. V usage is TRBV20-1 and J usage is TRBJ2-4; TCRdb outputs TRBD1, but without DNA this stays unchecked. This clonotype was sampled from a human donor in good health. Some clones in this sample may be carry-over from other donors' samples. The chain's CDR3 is CSVGVGGGNIQYF.